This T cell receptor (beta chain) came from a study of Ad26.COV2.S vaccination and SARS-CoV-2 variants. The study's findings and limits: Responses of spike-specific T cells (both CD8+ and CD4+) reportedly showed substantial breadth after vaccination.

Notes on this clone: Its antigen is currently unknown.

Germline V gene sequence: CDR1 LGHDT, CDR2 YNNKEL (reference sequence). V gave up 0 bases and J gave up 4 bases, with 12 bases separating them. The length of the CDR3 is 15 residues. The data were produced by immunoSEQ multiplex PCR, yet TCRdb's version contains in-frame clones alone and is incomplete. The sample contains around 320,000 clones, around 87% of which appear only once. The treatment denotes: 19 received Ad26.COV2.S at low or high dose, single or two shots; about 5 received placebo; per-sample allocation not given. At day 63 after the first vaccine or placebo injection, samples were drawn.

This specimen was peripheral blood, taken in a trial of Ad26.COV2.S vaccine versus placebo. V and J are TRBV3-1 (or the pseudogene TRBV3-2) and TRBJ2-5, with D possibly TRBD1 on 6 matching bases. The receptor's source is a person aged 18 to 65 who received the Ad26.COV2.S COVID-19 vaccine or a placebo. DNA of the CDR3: TGTGCCAGCAGCCAAGATTCTCAGGGGTTAGAGACCCAGTACTTC. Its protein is CASSQDSQGLETQYF.